Listed below are T cell receptor beta chains from one sample, sequenced in a study of cytomegalovirus exposure and HLA in healthy donors. Produced via immunoSEQ multiplex PCR; TCRdb's table is partial and in-frame only. The sample has over 110,000 clones, around 79% seen once. The sequenced material came from PBMCs. These receptors were obtained from a woman aged 45-65 years in good health and CMV-seropositive. Both conserved end residues are part of each CDR3. Clone size appears in some rows only: once, few, many, or a class for an expanded clone.

clone size,V gene,CDR3 protein
NA,TRBV11-2,CASSFQGGAGQLQHF
NA,TRBV13,CASSAGTGGLYNEQFF
NA,TRBV7-8,CASSLRAGLIGAFF
NA,TRBV2,CASTEQARSYEQYF
NA,TRBV30,CAWSVLTGIGQPQHF
few,TRBV14,CASSPGQGTLGAEAFF
NA,TRBV10-1,CASSEEAYNEQFF
few,TRBV7-2,CASSSGRSGARVGDTQYF
NA,TRBV7-7,CATGGEPGANVLTF
NA,TRBV6-1,CASSETDWTGYGYTF
NA,TRBV4-1,CASSPRDSFNYGYTF
NA,TRBV21-1,CASSKGTEKVVPNYGYTF
NA,TRBV30,CAWSGGTGIRNQPQHF
NA,TRBV10-3,CAISEGQGGGETQYF
NA,TRBV29-1,CSVGLLAGAEQYF
NA,TRBV9,CASSSSGGSYEQYF
NA,TRBV11-2,CASSGPGQGYETQYF
NA,TRBV6-6,CASSNDRNTEAFF
NA,TRBV2,CASIQLTSADTQYF
NA,TRBV7-2,CASSLATPGGSGNTIYF
NA,TRBV7-9,CASSSTLLTPRTGSNEQFF
NA,TRBV2,CASSVSRDVNYGYTF
once,TRBV5-4,CASSSDRGGDTQYF
NA,TRBV2,CASAWDTRPGEYF
once,TRBV7-8,CASSRQSWTAYEQYF